The sequence of this TCR beta chain was determined in a study of blood T cell repertoires in COVID-19 (dated by TCRdb to between 2020 and 2021). General notes on the study: Samples from collaborators originated in the United States, Italy and Spain and spanned both the acute and convalescent phases of COVID-19. HLA class I and class II types, where available, came from metadata supplied by the sample provider rather than from assay-based typing. Samples came from the ongoing ImmuneRACE study (first 160 participants) plus 1,254 subjects from 6 global collaborators. The prospective study material was composed of cDNA or gDNA derived from T cells, B-cell-depleted T cells, or PBMCs. A freely available public database, intended as a resource for researchers studying the immune response to SARS-CoV-2, is where the repertoires were released. Deeply sampled blood TCRbeta repertoires from subjects exposed to, actively infected with, or recovered from COVID-19 were included in the dataset. Sample metadata almost always included a de-identified subject ID, COVID-19 status, age in years and sex.

Collaborating institutions collected whole blood in K2EDTA tubes following their own protocols. Collaborator samples were shipped for TCRbeta analysis as frozen whole blood, isolated PBMCs, or DNA extracted from either sample type. A note on this clone: Its antigen remains unidentified. There are no base qualities to consult, and no much larger clone falls within one base.

TCRbeta CDR3 regions were amplified from genomic DNA using the immunoSEQ Assay, a bias-controlled multiplex PCR. The published analysis was carried out like this. Nucleated cell counts per sample were estimated from amplification of reference gene primers within the assay. To quantify the absolute abundance of each unique TCRbeta CDR3 rearrangement, sequence reads were collapsed and filtered. Productive Simpson clonality was computed per sample as the square root of Simpson's diversity index over productive rearrangements. TCRdb mirrors the immuneACCESS table, restricted to in-frame sequences. Some clones are absent from its copies; in checked studies, under half trace to an unresolved V gene, and the reason for the others is unknown. Clone size and V and J calls were adopted from that table, with D and trimming inferred from the DNA. The sample table holds approximately 120,000 clones, of which about 86% were seen once. The ten biggest clones cover 3.5% to 4.5% of the sample.

The investigation overall reported the following: The amount of clinical and demographic metadata varied by source and participant and was provided uncurated.

What was sequenced was peripheral blood. The TCR was taken from a woman aged 45-65 years with acute or convalescent COVID-19.

The bases read TGTGCCAGCAGTTACTCGGGTCGGGAGGTCAATGAGCAGTTCTTC. Its coded protein is CASSYSGREVNEQFF. The sequence links TRBV6-2 or TRBV6-3 to TRBJ2-1; the central 7 bases match TRBD2. Looking up the germline V gene yields CDR1 MNHEY and CDR2 SVGEGT. Clipping removes 0 bases from V and 6 bases from J, with 5 as the unmatched junction base count. The CDR3 spans 15 residues, from the cysteine through the phenylalanine. This entry keeps only the CDR3 DNA: 45 bases, framed from base 1.